The entry below gives a single T cell receptor (beta chain) sequence along with its context. The data belong to a study of sequential checkpoint blockade in melanoma. Study details: Patients were randomized 1:1 to nivolumab-then-ipilimumab or ipilimumab-then-nivolumab first-line.

This CDR3 has 16 amino acids. The V end lost 0 bases, the J end lost 3 bases, and 14 bases lay between the germline ends. In germline, CDR1 is WSHSY, CDR2 SAAADI. TCRdb's copy holds only in-frame clones and misses some; the assay was immunoSEQ multiplex PCR. Among roughly 6,100 clones listed, 21% were seen once. The treatment here: randomized to nivolumab then ipilimumab (arm A) or the reverse (arm B). Material: tumor tissue (inferred from file names), obtained from a patient given nivolumab and ipilimumab in sequence. J is TRBJ1-1 and V is TRBV10-2, with TRBD1 as a possible D gene (6 bases). The TCR sequence derives from a human donor with melanoma. The chain's CDR3 is CASSESQGLRYTEAFF. The CDR3 DNA sequence: TGCGCCAGCAGTGAGTCCCAGGGGTTAAGGTACACTGAAGCTTTCTTT.